A selection of T cell receptor beta chains follows, all from one sample in a study of OX40 agonist ivuxolimab in advanced cancers. The table came from immunoSEQ multiplex PCR; TCRdb's copy has only in-frame clones and leaves some out. Of about 31,000 clones in the sample, 81% were seen once. The input for sequencing was CD4+ or CD8+ T cells sorted from blood, taken in a trial of the OX40 agonist ivuxolimab. Receptors were obtained from an adult with an advanced solid tumor such as melanoma, head and neck, liver or kidney cancer. Both conserved end residues are part of each CDR3. A D gene is named only where the DNA matches it firmly. Clone size is shown for a subset of rows, as once, few, many or a class of expanded clone.

d_gene	abundance	v_gene	j_gene	CDR3aa	CDR3nt
TRBD1	-	TRBV2	TRBJ1-1	CASSTGQGATEAFF	TGTGCCAGCAGTACCGGACAGGGGGCTACTGAAGCTTTCTTT
-	-	TRBV28	TRBJ1-5	CASKPRTENQPQHF	TGTGCCAGCAAGCCCCGGACAGAGAATCAGCCCCAGCATTTT
TRBD1	-	TRBV28	TRBJ2-1	CASSSLGTGRYEQFF	TGTGCCAGCAGTTCCTTGGGGACAGGGAGATATGAGCAGTTCTTC
TRBD2	once	TRBV19	TRBJ2-1	CASSYGGAVSYNEQFF	TGTGCCAGTAGCTACGGGGGGGCCGTTTCCTACAATGAGCAGTTCTTC
-	-	TRBV5-1	TRBJ2-7	CASSLRPGAGMGF	TGCGCCAGCAGCTTGAGGCCCGGGGCGGGCATGGGTTTC
-	-	TRBV28	TRBJ2-7	CASSNQGRLAVDEQYF	TGTGCCAGCAGCAACCAGGGGCGGCTAGCGGTCGACGAGCAGTACTTC
-	-	TRBV7-8	TRBJ1-2	CASSLGGSLANYGYTF	TGTGCCAGCAGCTTAGGGGGGTCTTTAGCTAACTATGGCTACACCTTC
-	-	TRBV11-2	TRBJ2-5	CASSLTETQYF	TGTGCCAGCAGCTTAACTGAGACCCAGTACTTC
-	once	TRBV6-5	TRBJ1-1	CATSGTGVSTEAFF	TGTGCCACATCAGGCACGGGAGTGAGCACTGAAGCTTTCTTT
TRBD2	-	TRBV19	TRBJ2-1	CASSTSGGYNEQFF	TGTGCCAGTAGTACCAGCGGGGGCTACAATGAGCAGTTCTTC